Below are 19 T cell receptor beta chains sequenced from a single sample in a study of T cells in Graves' hyperthyroidism and ophthalmopathy. Using RNA transcripts as the source, TCR beta CDR3 regions were amplified. The HTBI primer set served for first-round RT-PCR of the TCR CDR3. A single record per CDR3 protein comes from TCRdb applying MiXCR to the multiplex PCR reads. Of about 600,000 distinct CDR3 sequences in the sample, roughly a sixth were seen once. Sequenced input: blood. The receptors originated from a middle-aged woman with Graves' ophthalmopathy.

J is TRBJ2-5 and V is TRBV6-1, with D unclear. From germline, CDR1 is MNHNS and CDR2 SASEGT. This CDR3 is built from 13 residues. The V end lost 6 bases, the J end lost 1 base, and 9 bases lay between the germline ends. The CDR3 protein is CASRPGRQETQYF. The CDR3 DNA reads as TGTGCCAGCAGGCCCGGGCGCCAAGAGACCCAGTACTTC.

This chain connects TRBV27 to TRBJ2-1; the D gene is possibly TRBD1 (6 bases). V was shortened by 3 bases and J by 7 bases, with 10 bases between the two germline ends. Germline values: CDR1 MNHEY, CDR2 SMNVEV (reference sequence). The CDR3 sequence is 13 residues long. In nucleotides, the CDR3 is TGTGCCAGCAGTTTTCTCGACAGGAATGAGCAGTTCTTC. Translation: CASSFLDRNEQFF.

At least ten counts were recorded for this clonotype. The V gene is TRBV20-1, the J gene TRBJ1-4; perhaps TRBD1 as D (6 bases). V gave up 5 bases and J gave up 4 bases, with 14 bases separating them. CDR1 DFQATT and CDR2 SNEGSKA come from the germline V gene (reference sequence). The CDR3 loop spans 14 amino acids. CDR3 nucleotides: TGCAGTGCTTGGTTACAGGGAATTAATGAAAAACTGTTTTTT. This translates into CSAWLQGINEKLFF.

This clonotype was counted many times. The V and J genes are TRBV5-1 and TRBJ2-5, with TRBD1 identical over 10 bases. The trim removed 4 bases at V and 5 bases at J, leaving 8 bases unmatched. This CDR3 spans 15 amino acids. Germline V CDR1 and CDR2: SGHRS, YFSETQ. CDR3 in amino acids: CASSLTGTGAETQYF. CDR3 sequence (DNA): TGCGCCAGCAGCCTGACCGGGACAGGGGCCGAGACCCAGTACTTC.

This clonotype was recorded once. The rearrangement links TRBV27 to TRBJ2-5, with 10 positions matching TRBD2. The V gene end was trimmed by 6 bases and the J gene end by 3 bases; junction bases not matched to a gene: 7. The CDR3 length is 15 residues. Germline CDR1 MNHEY, CDR2 SMNVEV (reference sequence). DNA for the CDR3: TGTGCCAGCAGCACCGGACTAGCGGTGAAAGAGACCCAGTACTTC. Its translation: CASSTGLAVKETQYF.

The chain joins TRBV24-1 to TRBJ2-7, with D uncertain. V was cut by 3 bases and J by 7 bases, with 12 bases left in between. Germline V gene sequence: CDR1 KGHDR, CDR2 SFDVKD. The CDR3 is 13 residues long. The DNA for the CDR3 is TGTGCCACCAGTGATGCTGGCCTCGGGGAGCAGTACTTC. It encodes CATSDAGLGEQYF.

This chain links TRBV10-1 with TRBJ2-1; 13 nucleotides match TRBD2. V trimming: 5 bases; J trimming: 9 bases; junction bases outside the gene matches: 4. The length of the CDR3 is 14 residues. Germline CDR1 is WNHNN and CDR2 is SYGVQD (reference sequence). CDR3 coding DNA: TGCGCCAGCAGTCCGGGACTAGCGGGAAGTGAGCAGTTCTTC. It codes for CASSPGLAGSEQFF.

The gene calls are TRBV2 and TRBJ1-2, with TRBD1 identical over 8 bases. V shed 4 bases and J 2 bases; nucleotides not matched to a gene: 3. Germline V gene lookup returns CDR1 SNHLY and CDR2 FYNNEI. The CDR3 covers 14 residues. CDR3: CASSGDRLNYGYTF. CDR3 DNA: TGTGCCAGCAGTGGGGACAGGCTAAACTATGGCTACACCTTC.

This clonotype was seen ten or more times. This chain connects TRBV7-9 to TRBJ2-1; tentatively, D is TRBD2 (6 bases). Looked up from germline, CDR1 is SEHNR and CDR2 is FQNEAQ (reference sequence). Trimming took 1 base from V and 8 from J, leaving 12 bases between them. The CDR3 length is 14 residues. The CDR3 loop is CASSLGAGLDEQFF. CDR3 sequence (DNA): TGTGCCAGCAGCTTAGGCGCGGGACTCGATGAGCAGTTCTTC.

The chain combines TRBV28 with TRBJ1-1; 9 nucleotides match TRBD1. This CDR3 comprises 16 residues. Germline V gene sequence: CDR1 MDHEN, CDR2 SYDVKM. V lost 0 bases, J lost 4 bases, and 6 bases stayed unmatched. Here the CDR3 DNA reads TGTGCCAGCAGTTTATGGGACAGGGGAGTCACCACTGAAGCTTTCTTT. Protein sequence: CASSLWDRGVTTEAFF.

V usage is TRBV12-3 or TRBV12-4 and J usage is TRBJ2-3; 8 positions agree with TRBD1. The length of the CDR3 is 14 residues. V was pared by 6 bases and J by 8 bases, with 10 bases of the junction left unmatched. This CDR3 is CASSPDRASGTQYF. CDR3 DNA sequence: TGTGCCAGCAGCCCGGACAGGGCCTCGGGTACGCAGTATTTT.

The chain links TRBV20-1 to TRBJ2-2; a weak D match, TRBD1 (5 bases). The CDR3 has 14 amino acids. Trimming took off 5 bases at V and 8 bases at J, with 18 bases between the two ends. Germline CDR1 reads DFQATT; CDR2 reads SNEGSKA (reference sequence). The CDR3 DNA sequence: TGCAGTGCTTCCAGGGCCCTCTCCGGGGGGGAGCTGTTTTTT. Its translation: CSASRALSGGELFF.

This clonotype was counted ten times or more. V is TRBV7-9 and J is TRBJ2-7; 7 nucleotides match TRBD1. CDR3 length: 14 amino acids. J lost 0 bases, V lost 5 bases, and 4 bases had no gene match. Germline V gene data show CDR1 as SEHNR and CDR2 as FQNEAQ (reference sequence). The CDR3 protein is CASSLDRTSYEQYF. The CDR3 DNA reads TGTGCCAGCAGCCTGGACAGGACCTCCTACGAGCAGTACTTC.

The table lists this clonotype with many counts. The rearrangement uses TRBV5-1 and TRBJ2-3, with 9 positions matching TRBD2. Germline V gene data show CDR1 as SGHRS and CDR2 as YFSETQ. J gave up 1 base and V 4 bases, and 7 bases lay outside the gene matches. CDR3 length: 16 amino acids. The CDR3 coding sequence is TGCGCCAGCAGCACCTTAGCGGGAGTGGGCACAGATACGCAGTATTTT. It translates to CASSTLAGVGTDTQYF.

Remarks on this clonotype: Being one base from a much bigger clone, this may be a read error. V and J are TRBV20-1 and TRBJ2-1, with D perhaps TRBD1 or TRBD2 (7 bases each). The J call may be mistaken, given a closer DNA end match to TRBJ2-7. The CDR3 length is 13 residues. Germline V lookup: CDR1 DFQATT, CDR2 SNEGSKA (reference sequence). CDR3 loop: CSQGEGAYNEQYF. The CDR3 DNA is TGCAGCCAGGGGGAGGGGGCCTACAATGAGCAGTACTTC.

This rearrangement joins TRBV20-1 to TRBJ2-7, with no clear D. V was trimmed by 2 bases and J by 5 bases, leaving 22 bases between them. CDR3 length: 16 amino acids. Per the germline V gene, CDR1 is DFQATT and CDR2 is SNEGSKA (reference sequence). CDR3 in amino acids: CSARILGPPDLHEQYF. The CDR3 region has the DNA TGCAGTGCTAGAATATTGGGCCCACCTGATCTACACGAGCAGTACTTC.

V is TRBV5-1 and J is TRBJ2-5; D unclear. The CDR3 is 11 amino acids. The V gene's germline CDR1 is SGHRS and CDR2 YFSETQ. The ends were cut back, 8 bases at V and 2 bases at J, with 7 bases in the middle. In DNA, the CDR3 is TGCGCCAGATCCACACAAGAGACCCAGTACTTC. Residues: CARSTQETQYF.

This clonotype was observed at least ten times. The V call is TRBV2, the J call TRBJ2-7, with D maybe TRBD1 (5 bases). This CDR3 is 14 amino acids long. V was shortened by 7 bases and J by 12 bases, with 25 bases between the two germline ends. Germline V gene data show CDR1 as SNHLY and CDR2 as FYNNEI. The CDR3 region is CASTSQGGVLGLYF. Written as DNA, the CDR3 is TGTGCCAGCACGTCCCAGGGTGGCGTGTTGGGTCTGTACTTC.

The table lists this clonotype with many counts. The chain uses TRBV5-6 and TRBJ1-1, with D unresolved. The CDR3 has 13 amino acids. Germline CDR1 is SGHDT and CDR2 is YYEEEE. V was cut by 3 bases and J by 6 bases, with 12 bases left in between. CDR3 nucleotide sequence: TGTGCCAGCAGCTGGGGTGGAGACGCTGAAGCTTTCTTT. Protein product: CASSWGGDAEAFF.